The rows below give T cell receptor beta chains drawn from one sample of a study of T cells after yellow fever vaccination. TCRdb reprocessed the 5' RACE reads with MiXCR, giving one entry per CDR3 protein. The table includes hundreds of thousands of distinct CDR3 sequences, approximately 21% detected once. Source: PBMCs, taken 15 days after the yellow fever booster vaccination. The receptors come from a man aged 30 to 45 who received the YFV17D yellow fever vaccine. Both conserved end residues are part of each CDR3. The D gene is left open where the match is weak. Clone sizes are given selectively: once, few, many, or a class where the clone is expanded.

CDR3aa	CDR3nt	len	v_gene	abundance	j_gene	d_gene
CASSMSGNPYNEQFF	TGTGCCAGTAGTATGTCAGGGAACCCCTACAATGAGCAGTTCTTC	15	TRBV19	-	TRBJ2-1	-
CASSSVRGGRSYEQYF	TGTGCCAGCAGTTCCGTCCGCGGGGGGAGATCCTACGAGCAGTACTTC	16	TRBV12-3/TRBV12-4	few	TRBJ2-7	TRBD2
CASSQSTPGTSEAFF	TGCGCCAGCAGTCAATCTACCCCGGGGACGAGTGAAGCTTTCTTT	15	TRBV23-1	once	TRBJ1-1	-
CSAIAGTLSTDTQYF	TGCAGTGCTATCGCGGGGACATTAAGCACAGATACGCAGTATTTT	15	TRBV20-1	few	TRBJ2-3	-
CASSLRSGHEAFF	TGTGCCAGCAGCCTTAGATCAGGTCATGAAGCTTTCTTT	13	TRBV7-2	few	TRBJ1-1	-
CAISEVEGGGTQYF	TGTGCCATCAGTGAAGTGGAGGGAGGAGGTACGCAGTATTTT	14	TRBV10-3	-	TRBJ2-3	-
CASSYPLSDEQYF	TGTGCCAGCAGTTACCCCCTTTCCGACGAGCAGTACTTC	13	TRBV27	-	TRBJ2-7	-
CAISSGTSGYEQYF	TGTGCCATCAGTTCTGGGACTAGCGGCTACGAGCAGTACTTC	14	TRBV10-3	few	TRBJ2-7	TRBD2
CSVDSGRPNSYEQYF	TGCAGCGTTGATAGCGGGAGGCCAAACTCCTACGAGCAGTACTTC	15	TRBV29-1	few	TRBJ2-7	TRBD2
CASSLLEGSSYEQYF	TGTGCCAGCAGTTTATTGGAGGGCAGCTCCTACGAGCAGTACTTC	15	TRBV27	few	TRBJ2-7	-
CATADPTTFLETQYF	TGCGCCACCGCCGACCCGACTACGTTCTTAGAGACCCAGTACTTC	15	TRBV10-2	-	TRBJ2-5	-
CASSLSRGRAYEQYF	TGTGCCAGCAGCTTAAGTCGGGGGAGGGCCTACGAGCAGTACTTC	15	TRBV11-2	-	TRBJ2-7	TRBD2
CASSQGQNSYNEQFF	TGTGCCAGCAGCCAGGGACAAAACTCCTACAATGAGCAGTTCTTC	15	TRBV3-1	few	TRBJ2-1	-
CATSAGSSYNEQFF	TGTGCCACCAGTGCTGGGAGCTCCTACAATGAGCAGTTCTTC	14	TRBV24-1	-	TRBJ2-1	-
CAISELAEETQYF	TGTGCCATCAGTGAACTAGCGGAAGAGACCCAGTACTTC	13	TRBV10-3	-	TRBJ2-5	TRBD2
CASSSGPEQFF	TGCGCCAGCAGTTCCGGCCCTGAGCAGTTCTTC	11	TRBV5-1	few	TRBJ2-1	-
CASRSWVGVQETQYF	TGCGCCAGCAGGTCGTGGGTGGGGGTCCAAGAGACCCAGTACTTC	15	TRBV5-1	few	TRBJ2-5	-
CASSGGLGETQYF	TGTGCCAGCAGCGGGGGACTTGGGGAGACCCAGTACTTC	13	TRBV11-2	-	TRBJ2-5	-
CASRASGWGEQYF	TGTGCCAGCAGGGCTAGCGGGTGGGGCGAGCAGTACTTC	13	TRBV7-2	-	TRBJ2-7	TRBD2
CASSTRLTPTSNEQFF	TGTGCCAGCAGTACCCGTCTGACTCCAACTAGCAATGAGCAGTTCTTC	16	TRBV27	-	TRBJ2-1	-
CASSLAGGLRKNTGELFF	TGTGCCAGCAGCTTAGCGGGGGGACTGCGGAAGAACACCGGGGAGCTGTTTTTT	18	TRBV11-1	-	TRBJ2-2	-
CASTEGGKQFF	TGTGCCAGTACCGAGGGAGGAAAGCAGTTCTTC	11	TRBV19	-	TRBJ2-1	-
CASSHSVGGQETQYF	TGCGCCAGCAGCCATTCTGTGGGAGGGCAAGAGACCCAGTACTTC	15	TRBV4-3	-	TRBJ2-5	TRBD2
CASGKGGSSYEQYF	TGTGCCAGCGGGAAGGGAGGGTCCTCCTACGAGCAGTACTTC	14	TRBV28	-	TRBJ2-7	TRBD2
CSAGQGASDYGYTF	TGCAGTGCTGGACAGGGGGCATCGGACTATGGCTACACCTTC	14	TRBV20-1	-	TRBJ1-2	TRBD1
CASSLEGTVSNEQFF	TGTGCCAGCAGCTTAGAGGGGACAGTAAGCAATGAGCAGTTCTTC	15	TRBV7-2	-	TRBJ2-1	TRBD1
CASSVVGDTDTQYF	TGTGCCAGCAGCGTAGTCGGAGACACAGATACGCAGTATTTT	14	TRBV9	few	TRBJ2-3	-
CSVGQGDTEAFF	TGCAGCGTTGGACAGGGGGACACTGAAGCTTTCTTT	12	TRBV29-1	-	TRBJ1-1	TRBD1
CASSQGGNAANVLTF	TGCGCCAGCAGCCAGGGGGGGAATGCGGCCAACGTCCTGACTTTC	15	TRBV5-1	-	TRBJ2-6	-
CASSQDSSSWLGYTF	TGCGCCAGCAGCCAAGACTCCAGCTCATGGCTTGGCTACACCTTC	15	TRBV4-3	-	TRBJ1-2	-
CASSPHGAGDTDTQYF	TGTGCCAGCAGCCCGCATGGGGCGGGGGACACAGATACGCAGTATTTT	16	TRBV11-2	-	TRBJ2-3	TRBD2
CASSYGLKGTDTQYF	TGCGCCAGCAGCTACGGGCTCAAGGGCACAGATACGCAGTATTTT	15	TRBV5-1	-	TRBJ2-3	-
CASSFPRTGGPNEQFF	TGTGCCAGCAGCTTCCCACGGACTGGAGGCCCCAATGAGCAGTTCTTC	16	TRBV7-2	few	TRBJ2-1	-
CASAKSTVYNEQFF	TGTGCCAGCGCGAAATCTACAGTCTACAATGAGCAGTTCTTC	14	TRBV7-8	few	TRBJ2-1	-
CASSSDSSSYEQYF	TGCGCCAGCAGCTCGGACTCGAGCTCCTACGAGCAGTACTTC	14	TRBV5-1	-	TRBJ2-7	-
CASSIVADGGAQYF	TGTGCCAGTAGTATAGTCGCAGACGGAGGGGCCCAGTACTTC	14	TRBV19	few	TRBJ2-5	-
CASTPTGERSPLHF	TGTGCCAGCACCCCGACAGGGGAGAGGTCACCCCTCCACTTT	14	TRBV12-3/TRBV12-4	few	TRBJ1-6	TRBD1
CASSSQGSLNEQFF	TGTGCCAGCAGCTCGCAAGGAAGTCTCAATGAGCAGTTCTTC	14	TRBV5-4	few	TRBJ2-1	-
CASSTGVDTGELFF	TGCGCCAGTTCTACAGGGGTGGACACCGGGGAGCTGTTTTTT	14	TRBV10-2	-	TRBJ2-2	TRBD1
CATSREGFQETQYF	TGTGCCACCAGCAGAGAGGGGTTCCAAGAGACCCAGTACTTC	14	TRBV15	-	TRBJ2-5	-
CASSLGGSGIDTQYF	TGCGCCAGCAGCTTGGGCGGGAGCGGAATCGATACGCAGTATTTT	15	TRBV5-1	few	TRBJ2-3	TRBD2
CASSQRGGQLQETQYF	TGCGCCAGCAGCCAGAGAGGGGGACAACTCCAAGAGACCCAGTACTTC	16	TRBV4-3	few	TRBJ2-5	-
CASSYNTGQGTYNEQFF	TGTGCCAGCAGCTATAACACGGGACAGGGGACCTACAATGAGCAGTTCTTC	17	TRBV7-8	few	TRBJ2-1	TRBD1
CASSPSGHYGYTF	TGTGCCAGCAGTCCGTCGGGGCACTATGGCTACACCTTC	13	TRBV7-8	-	TRBJ1-2	-